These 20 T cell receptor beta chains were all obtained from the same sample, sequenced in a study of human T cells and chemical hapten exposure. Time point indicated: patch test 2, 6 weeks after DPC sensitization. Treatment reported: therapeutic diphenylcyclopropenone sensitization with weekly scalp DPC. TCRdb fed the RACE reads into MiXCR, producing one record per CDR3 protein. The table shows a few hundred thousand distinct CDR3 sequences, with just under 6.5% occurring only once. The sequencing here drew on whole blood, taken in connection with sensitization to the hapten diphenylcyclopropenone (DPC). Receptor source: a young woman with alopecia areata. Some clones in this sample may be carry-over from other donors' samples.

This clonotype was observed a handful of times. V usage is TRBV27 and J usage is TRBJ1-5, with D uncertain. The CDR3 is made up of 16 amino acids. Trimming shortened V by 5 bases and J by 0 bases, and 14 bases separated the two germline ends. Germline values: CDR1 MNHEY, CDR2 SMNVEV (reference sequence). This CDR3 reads CASSPPHPYSNQPQHF. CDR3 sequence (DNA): TGTGCCAGCAGTCCCCCCCACCCTTATAGCAATCAGCCCCAGCATTTT.

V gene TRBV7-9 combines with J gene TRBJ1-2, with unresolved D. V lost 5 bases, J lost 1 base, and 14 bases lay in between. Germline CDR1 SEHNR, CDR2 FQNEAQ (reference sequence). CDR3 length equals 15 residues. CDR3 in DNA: TGTGCCAGCAGCCCTAAACCGACGGGTAACTATGGCTACACCTTC. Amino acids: CASSPKPTGNYGYTF.

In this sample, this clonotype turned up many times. In DNA form, the CDR3 reads TGTGCCAGCAGTTTACGTGACAGGAGTAGCAATCAGCCCCAGCATTTT. Its protein is CASSLRDRSSNQPQHF. The chain has TRBV28 and TRBJ1-5; D possibly corresponds to TRBD1 (6 bases). Germline V gene lookup returns CDR1 MDHEN and CDR2 SYDVKM. V dropped 2 bases and J dropped 0 bases, with 11 bases sitting between them. There are 16 residues in the CDR3.

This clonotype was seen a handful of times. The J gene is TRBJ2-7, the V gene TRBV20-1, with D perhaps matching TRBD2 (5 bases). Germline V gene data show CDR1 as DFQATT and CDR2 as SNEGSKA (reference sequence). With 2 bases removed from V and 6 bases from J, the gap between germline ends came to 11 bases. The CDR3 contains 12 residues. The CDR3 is CSARSGDVEQYF. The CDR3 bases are TGCAGTGCTAGATCCGGGGATGTCGAGCAGTACTTC.

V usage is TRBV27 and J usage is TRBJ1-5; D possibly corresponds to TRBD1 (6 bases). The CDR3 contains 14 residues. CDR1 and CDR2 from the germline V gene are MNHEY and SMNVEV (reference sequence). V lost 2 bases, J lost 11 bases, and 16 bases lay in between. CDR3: CASSLGTSAGTQHF. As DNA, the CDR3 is TGTGCCAGCAGTTTAGGGACATCCGCTGGGACCCAGCATTTT.

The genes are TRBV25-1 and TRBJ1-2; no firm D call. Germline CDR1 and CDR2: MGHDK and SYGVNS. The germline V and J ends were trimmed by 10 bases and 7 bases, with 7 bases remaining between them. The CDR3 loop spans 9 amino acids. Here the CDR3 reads CANTFGYTF. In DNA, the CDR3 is TGTGCCAACACGTTTGGCTACACCTTC.

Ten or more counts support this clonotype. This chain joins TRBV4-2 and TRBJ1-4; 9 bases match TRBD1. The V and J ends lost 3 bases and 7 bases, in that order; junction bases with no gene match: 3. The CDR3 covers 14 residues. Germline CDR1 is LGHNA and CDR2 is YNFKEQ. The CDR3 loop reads CASSQRDRAEKLFF. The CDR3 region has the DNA TGTGCCAGCAGCCAGAGGGACAGGGCTGAAAAACTGTTTTTT.

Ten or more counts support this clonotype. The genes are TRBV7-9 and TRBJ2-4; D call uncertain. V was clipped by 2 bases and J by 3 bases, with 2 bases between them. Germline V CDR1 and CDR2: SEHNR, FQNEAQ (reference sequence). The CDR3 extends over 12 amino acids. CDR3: CASSLSKNIQYF. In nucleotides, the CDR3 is TGTGCCAGCAGCTTAAGCAAAAACATTCAGTACTTC.

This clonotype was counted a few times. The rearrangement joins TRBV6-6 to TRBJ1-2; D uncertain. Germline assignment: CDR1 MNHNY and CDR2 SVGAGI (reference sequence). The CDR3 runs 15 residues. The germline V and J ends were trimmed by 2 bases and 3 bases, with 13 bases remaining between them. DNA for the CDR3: TGTGCCAGCAGTTACGATACCACAGCCTACTATGGCTACACCTTC. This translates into CASSYDTTAYYGYTF.

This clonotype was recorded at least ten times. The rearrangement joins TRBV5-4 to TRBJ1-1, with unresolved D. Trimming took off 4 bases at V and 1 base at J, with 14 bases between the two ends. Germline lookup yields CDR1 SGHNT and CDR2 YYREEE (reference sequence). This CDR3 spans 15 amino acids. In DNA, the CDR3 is TGTGCCAGCAGCCTTACGGGGAGGGCGAACACTGAAGCTTTCTTT. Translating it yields CASSLTGRANTEAFF.

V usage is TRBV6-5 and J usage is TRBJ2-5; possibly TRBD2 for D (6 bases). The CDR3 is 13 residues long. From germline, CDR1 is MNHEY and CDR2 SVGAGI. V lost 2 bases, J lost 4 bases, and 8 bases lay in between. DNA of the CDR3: TGTGCCAGCAGTTACGGGGGACTAGAGACCCAGTACTTC. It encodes CASSYGGLETQYF.

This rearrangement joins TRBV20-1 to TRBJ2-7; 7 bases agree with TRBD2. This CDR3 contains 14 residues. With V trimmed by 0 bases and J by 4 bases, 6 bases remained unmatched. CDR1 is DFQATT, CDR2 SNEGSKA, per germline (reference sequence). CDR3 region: CSARDPSGGYEQYF. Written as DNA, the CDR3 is TGCAGTGCTAGAGATCCTAGCGGTGGATACGAGCAGTACTTC.

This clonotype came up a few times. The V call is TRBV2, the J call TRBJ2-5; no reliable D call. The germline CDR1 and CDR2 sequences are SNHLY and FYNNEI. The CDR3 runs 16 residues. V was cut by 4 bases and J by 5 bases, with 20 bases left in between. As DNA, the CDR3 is TGTGCCAGCAGTGTGGAGTCTGCCGCAAATGGGGAGACCCAGTACTTC. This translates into CASSVESAANGETQYF. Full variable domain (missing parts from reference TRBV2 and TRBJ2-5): EPEVTQTPSHQVTQMGQEVILRCVPISNHLYFYWYRQILGQKVEFLVSFYNNEISEKSEIFDDQFSVERPDGSNFTLKIRSTKLEDSAMYFCASSVESAANGETQYFGPGTRLLVL.

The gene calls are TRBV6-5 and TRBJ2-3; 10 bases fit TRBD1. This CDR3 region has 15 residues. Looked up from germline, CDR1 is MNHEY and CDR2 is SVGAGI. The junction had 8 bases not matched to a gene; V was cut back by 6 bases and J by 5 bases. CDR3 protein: CASRDKGQGKDTQYF. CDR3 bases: TGTGCCAGCAGGGATAAGGGACAGGGGAAAGATACGCAGTATTTT.

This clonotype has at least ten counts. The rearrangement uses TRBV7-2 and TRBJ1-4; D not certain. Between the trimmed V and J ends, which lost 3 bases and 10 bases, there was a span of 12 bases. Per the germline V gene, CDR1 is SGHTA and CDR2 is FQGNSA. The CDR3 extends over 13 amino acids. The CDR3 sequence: CASSFGPVGKLFF. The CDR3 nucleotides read TGTGCCAGCAGCTTTGGGCCTGTTGGAAAACTGTTTTTT.

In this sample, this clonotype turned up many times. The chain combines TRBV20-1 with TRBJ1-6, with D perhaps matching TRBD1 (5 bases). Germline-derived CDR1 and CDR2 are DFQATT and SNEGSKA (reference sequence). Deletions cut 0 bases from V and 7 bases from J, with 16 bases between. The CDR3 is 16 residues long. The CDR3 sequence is CSARDALGGGNSPLHF. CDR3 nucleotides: TGCAGTGCTAGAGATGCCCTAGGTGGGGGGAATTCACCCCTCCACTTT.

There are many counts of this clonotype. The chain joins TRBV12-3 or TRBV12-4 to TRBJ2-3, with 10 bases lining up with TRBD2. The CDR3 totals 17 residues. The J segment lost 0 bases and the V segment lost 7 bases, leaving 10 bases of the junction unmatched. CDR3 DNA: TGTGCCAGCACTCCTTCTAGCGGGGGCCCTAGCACAGATACGCAGTATTTT. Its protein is CASTPSSGGPSTDTQYF.

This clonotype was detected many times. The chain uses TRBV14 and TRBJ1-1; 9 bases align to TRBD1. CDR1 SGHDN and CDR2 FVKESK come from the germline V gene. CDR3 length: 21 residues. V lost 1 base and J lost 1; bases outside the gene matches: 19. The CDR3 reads CASSQGPGQGGYGSGNTEAFF. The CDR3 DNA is TGTGCCAGCAGCCAAGGTCCGGGACAGGGAGGATATGGGTCTGGGAACACTGAAGCTTTCTTT.

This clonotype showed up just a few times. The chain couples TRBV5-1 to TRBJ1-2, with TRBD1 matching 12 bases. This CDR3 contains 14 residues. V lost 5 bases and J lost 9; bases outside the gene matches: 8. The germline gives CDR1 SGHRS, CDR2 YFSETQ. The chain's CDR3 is CASRMGQGAVSYTF. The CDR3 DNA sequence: TGCGCCAGCAGGATGGGACAGGGGGCTGTAAGCTACACCTTC.

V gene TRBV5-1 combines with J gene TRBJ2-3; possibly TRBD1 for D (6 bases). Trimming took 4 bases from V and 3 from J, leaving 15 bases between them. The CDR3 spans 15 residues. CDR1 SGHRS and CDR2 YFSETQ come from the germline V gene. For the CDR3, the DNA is TGCGCCAGCAGCAGCGGTCAGGGGCCGACAGATACGCAGTATTTT. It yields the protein CASSSGQGPTDTQYF.